These T cell receptor beta chains were read from a single sample in a study of blood T cell repertoires in COVID-19. Clones were read by immunoSEQ multiplex PCR, and TCRdb kept only the in-frame ones, dropping some. The sample consists of around 220,000 clones, 82% of them appearing once. Sequencing was carried out using peripheral blood. All receptors derive from an elderly woman with active or convalescent COVID-19. Both conserved end residues are part of each CDR3. The D gene is left open where the match is weak. Clone size, where shown, is once, few, many, or a class for clones that have expanded.

D gene	clone size	V gene	J gene	CDR3 protein	CDR3 DNA
TRBD1	.	TRBV19	TRBJ2-1	CASTQGQGNNEQFF	TGTGCCAGTACCCAGGGACAGGGAAACAATGAGCAGTTCTTC
.	few	TRBV3-1/TRBV3-2	TRBJ1-3	CASSQAGGNTIYF	TGTGCCAGCAGCCAAGCCGGGGGAAACACCATATATTTT
TRBD1	.	TRBV5-1	TRBJ1-4	CASSSPGDRGLTNEKLFF	TGCGCCAGCAGCTCACCAGGGGACAGGGGTTTGACTAATGAAAAACTGTTTTTT
TRBD1	.	TRBV7-9	TRBJ2-1	CASTPMGRGRGFGEQFF	TGTGCCAGCACTCCGATGGGTAGGGGGCGAGGGTTTGGTGAGCAGTTCTTC
.	.	TRBV14	TRBJ1-5	CASSQETPSRGQPQHF	TGTGCCAGCAGCCAAGAGACACCTTCTAGGGGTCAGCCCCAGCATTTT
TRBD1	.	TRBV19	TRBJ2-6	CASKAQGAEGANVLTF	TGTGCCAGTAAGGCTCAGGGGGCGGAAGGGGCCAACGTCCTGACTTTC
.	.	TRBV30	TRBJ1-5	CAWSAGDNQPQHF	TGTGCCTGGAGTGCAGGGGACAATCAGCCCCAGCATTTT
.	.	TRBV27	TRBJ2-1	CASSSLAAGRNEQFF	TGTGCCAGCAGTTCCCTAGCCGCGGGTCGCAATGAGCAGTTCTTC
.	.	TRBV24-1	TRBJ2-3	CATSGGGTDTQYF	TGTGCCACCAGTGGCGGGGGCACAGATACGCAGTATTTT
.	.	TRBV25-1	TRBJ1-3	CASSAGTNSGNTIYF	TGTGCCAGCAGTGCGGGAACCAACTCTGGAAACACCATATATTTT
.	.	TRBV3-1/TRBV3-2	TRBJ1-4	CASSRAGTNEKLFF	TGTGCCAGCAGCCGAGCTGGAACTAATGAAAAACTGTTTTTT
TRBD1	.	TRBV10-3	TRBJ1-6	CAISGTGQWSPLHF	TGTGCCATCAGTGGGACAGGGCAGTGGTCACCCCTCCACTTT
TRBD1	.	TRBV28	TRBJ2-5	CASSLNPGQGEETQYF	TGTGCCAGCAGCCTAAACCCGGGACAGGGGGAGGAGACCCAGTACTTC
TRBD1	.	TRBV7-9	TRBJ1-6	CASAPQGAGSPLHF	TGTGCCAGCGCCCCCCAGGGGGCTGGGTCACCCCTCCACTTT
TRBD1	.	TRBV6-2/TRBV6-3	TRBJ2-4	CASSSGQTRNIQYF	TGTGCCAGCAGCTCGGGACAGACCCGAAACATTCAGTACTTC
TRBD1	.	TRBV5-1	TRBJ2-1	CASSLGQGASDEQFF	TGCGCCAGCAGCTTGGGCCAGGGGGCTTCCGATGAGCAGTTCTTC
TRBD2	.	TRBV2	TRBJ2-2	CASSLPTSTLLSGELFF	TGTGCCAGCAGCCTGCCGACTAGCACACTACTCTCCGGGGAGCTGTTTTTT
TRBD2	.	TRBV5-8	TRBJ2-2	CASSLLAGSAGELFF	TGTGCCAGCAGCTTACTAGCGGGAAGCGCCGGGGAGCTGTTTTTT
.	.	TRBV5-1	TRBJ2-3	CASSLANSGTDTQYF	TGCGCCAGCAGCTTGGCCAATAGCGGCACAGATACGCAGTATTTT
.	.	TRBV21-1	TRBJ2-2	CASSKVGSGGYTGELFF	TGTGCCAGCAGCAAAGTGGGTAGCGGGGGGTACACCGGGGAGCTGTTTTTT
.	.	TRBV5-1	TRBJ1-2	CASSSGTNREGYTF	TGCGCCAGCAGCTCCGGGACGAACAGGGAAGGCTACACCTTC
TRBD1	.	TRBV7-2	TRBJ1-5	CASSSRQGYVQPQHF	TGTGCCAGCAGCTCTCGACAGGGCTACGTTCAGCCCCAGCATTTT
TRBD1	few	TRBV7-2	TRBJ1-4	CASSRGQGEKLFF	TGTGCCAGCAGCCGTGGACAGGGCGAAAAACTGTTTTTT
TRBD1	.	TRBV11-3	TRBJ1-1	CASSPGTGEAFF	TGTGCCAGCAGCCCGGGGACAGGCGAAGCTTTCTTT
.	.	TRBV19	TRBJ1-2	CASSPPTRQGMYGYTF	TGTGCCAGTAGTCCCCCAACCCGCCAGGGGATGTATGGCTACACCTTC
.	.	TRBV5-1	TRBJ2-7	CASSPGLGDEQYF	TGCGCCAGCAGCCCCGGCCTGGGCGACGAGCAGTACTTC
.	.	TRBV2	TRBJ2-3	CASSPYERTPF	TGTGCCAGCAGTCCTTATGAACGGACTCCCTTT
TRBD1	.	TRBV28	TRBJ1-2	CASSLTGGSYGYTF	TGTGCCAGCAGTTTAACAGGGGGCAGCTATGGCTACACCTTC
TRBD2	.	TRBV7-8	TRBJ2-1	CASSLAAGVVDEQFF	TGTGCCAGCAGCTTAGCGGCGGGAGTGGTTGATGAGCAGTTCTTC
.	.	TRBV18	TRBJ1-1	CASSPERTEAFF	TGTGCCAGCTCACCCGAGAGGACTGAAGCTTTCTTT
.	.	TRBV2	TRBJ1-1	CASSEVTTNTEAFF	TGTGCCAGCAGTGAAGTTACAACGAACACTGAAGCTTTCTTT
TRBD1	.	TRBV10-3	TRBJ1-5	CAISGGQGPNQPQHF	TGTGCCATCAGTGGGGGACAGGGACCCAATCAGCCCCAGCATTTT
TRBD2	.	TRBV28	TRBJ2-5	CASSPRTSGSRETQYF	TGTGCCAGCAGTCCCCGGACTAGCGGGAGCCGGGAGACCCAGTACTTC
.	.	TRBV5-1	TRBJ1-5	CASSLDGVNNQPQHF	TGCGCCAGCAGCTTGGACGGAGTAAACAATCAGCCCCAGCATTTT
.	.	TRBV28	TRBJ2-1	CASRRRPSYNEQFF	TGTGCCAGCAGAAGGAGGCCCTCCTACAATGAGCAGTTCTTC
.	.	TRBV10-1	TRBJ1-2	CASSDGVNYGYTF	TGCGCCAGCAGTGACGGAGTAAACTATGGCTACACCTTC
TRBD1	.	TRBV29-1	TRBJ2-1	CSVDRGPYNEQFF	TGCAGCGTTGACAGGGGGCCCTACAATGAGCAGTTCTTC
.	.	TRBV3-1/TRBV3-2	TRBJ1-1	CASSQDFRNTEAFF	TGTGCCAGCAGCCAAGATTTCAGGAACACTGAAGCTTTCTTT
TRBD2	.	TRBV28	TRBJ2-7	CASSPPPLAGGNYEQYF	TGTGCCAGCAGCCCCCCCCCTCTAGCGGGAGGAAACTACGAGCAGTACTTC
TRBD2	.	TRBV30	TRBJ2-1	CAWSVSGTSLFF	TGTGCCTGGAGCGTGTCCGGGACTAGCTTATTCTTC
TRBD1	.	TRBV7-9	TRBJ2-1	CASSYRGSYNEQFF	TGTGCCAGCAGCTACAGGGGCTCCTACAATGAGCAGTTCTTC
TRBD2	.	TRBV5-1	TRBJ2-1	CARSLGAGGSYNEQFF	TGCGCCCGCAGCTTGGGGGCGGGGGGCTCCTACAATGAGCAGTTCTTC
.	many	TRBV19	TRBJ1-3	CASGIFSGNTIYF	TGTGCCAGTGGCATATTCTCTGGAAACACCATATATTTT
.	.	TRBV20-1	TRBJ1-1	CSASLAGRNTEAFF	TGCAGTGCTAGTCTGGCAGGGCGGAACACTGAAGCTTTCTTT
TRBD2	once	TRBV10-2	TRBJ2-7	CASTPDGEGQQYF	TGCGCCAGCACGCCGGATGGGGAGGGCCAGCAGTACTTC
TRBD1	.	TRBV6-1	TRBJ1-4	CASSEARGPKLFF	TGTGCCAGCAGTGAGGCCAGGGGGCCAAAACTGTTTTTT
TRBD1	.	TRBV5-1	TRBJ1-6	CASSRVPRDRPRIDNSPLHF	TGCGCCAGCAGCCGTGTCCCCCGGGACAGGCCCCGTATCGATAATTCACCCCTCCACTTT
.	.	TRBV2	TRBJ1-5	CASNTDRHSNQPQHF	TGTGCCAGCAATACAGACAGGCATAGCAATCAGCCCCAGCATTTT
TRBD1	.	TRBV28	TRBJ1-2	CASSLQTRGLGYTF	TGTGCCAGCAGTTTACAAACCAGGGGGCTGGGCTACACCTTC
TRBD1	.	TRBV5-4	TRBJ2-2	CASSHPKPGQGAGELFF	TGTGCCAGCAGCCATCCGAAACCGGGACAGGGGGCCGGGGAGCTGTTTTTT
.	many	TRBV6-5	TRBJ1-1	CASSDPRTGNTEAFF	TGTGCCAGCAGCGACCCGAGAACAGGGAACACTGAAGCTTTCTTT
.	.	TRBV5-1	TRBJ2-7	CASSLGHEQYF	TGCGCCAGCAGCTTGGGTCATGAGCAGTACTTC
.	.	TRBV6-5	TRBJ2-4	CASSYSGQGGLYF	TGTGCCAGCAGTTACTCTGGGCAGGGCGGTTTGTACTTC
.	.	TRBV3-1/TRBV3-2	TRBJ1-1	CASSHDLGQREAFF	TGTGCCAGCAGCCACGACTTAGGACAGCGTGAAGCTTTCTTT